The 13 T cell receptor beta chains below come from one sample, sequenced in a study of T-cell memory formation after mild COVID-19 (dated by TCRdb to the early 2020s). Library creation used 5' RACE. The sequencing machine was an Illumina NovaSeq 6000. The raw public data were reprocessed by TCRdb itself: fastp quality trimming at Q25, MiXCR clonotype calling, in-frame beta chains only. Each CDR3 protein appears once, grouped with its most common genes and DNA. For this sample the table gives hundreds of thousands of distinct CDR3 sequences, of which about 20% were detected only once. The ten top clones hold 7.5% to 9.5% of the sample. The sample comprised PBMCs or a T cell subset sorted from them (not recorded which). The receptors were sampled from an adult woman who had mild COVID-19 (a few samples of this study predate the infection). The sample titles of this study are shuffled in the database, so cell type and time point are left out; the donor was told from shared clones.

This clonotype was recorded a few times. The chain carries TRBV12-3 or TRBV12-4 and TRBJ1-2, with D hard to call. Trimming left V 6 bases short and J 5 bases short, with 13 bases between. The CDR3 has 13 residues. CDR3 amino acids: CASSRTTEYGYTF. Here the CDR3 DNA reads TGTGCCAGCAGCCGGACTACAGAGTATGGCTACACCTTC.

This chain links TRBV18 with TRBJ2-5; D is tentatively TRBD1 or TRBD2 (5 bases each). The V and J ends lost 3 bases and 8 bases respectively, with 13 bases between them. Germline CDR1 is KGHSH and CDR2 is LQKENI. This CDR3 region has 13 residues. This chain's CDR3 is CASSPQGGSTQYF. In DNA form, the CDR3 reads TGTGCCAGCTCACCCCAGGGCGGGTCTACCCAGTACTTC.

The chain carries TRBV3-1 and TRBJ2-7, with 10 bases fitting TRBD1. This CDR3 comprises 16 residues. V gave up 2 bases and J gave up 3 bases; unmatched junction bases: 7. Germline V lookup: CDR1 LGHDT, CDR2 YNNKEL (reference sequence). CDR3 coding DNA: TGTGCCAGCAGCCAACCCGGGACAGGGGACGTCTACGAGCAGTACTTC. This gives the protein CASSQPGTGDVYEQYF.

This clonotype was observed many times. The chain recombines TRBV11-2 with TRBJ1-1; D is undetermined. Trimming pared 0 bases from V and 5 bases from J, leaving 7 bases between. This CDR3 region has 13 residues. Per germline, CDR1 SGHAT and CDR2 FQNNGV. CDR3 sequence: CASSLEVRTEAFF. CDR3 in DNA: TGTGCCAGCAGCTTAGAGGTCAGAACTGAAGCTTTCTTT.

Only a few counts were recorded for this clonotype. The V and J genes are TRBV6-5 and TRBJ2-5, with TRBD1 matching 12 bases. CDR1 and CDR2 (germline): MNHEY, SVGAGI. The CDR3 totals 15 residues. V shed 2 bases, J shed 5 bases, and the junction held 3 bases outside the gene matches. CDR3 nucleotides: TGTGCCAGCAGTTACGGGGACAGGGGGCAGGAGACCCAGTACTTC. It encodes CASSYGDRGQETQYF.

This clonotype turned up a few times. This chain connects TRBV5-1 to TRBJ2-1; 7 positions match TRBD2. Germline lookup yields CDR1 SGHRS and CDR2 YFSETQ. The CDR3 has 15 amino acids. V lost 1 base, J lost 4 bases, and 5 bases stayed unmatched. This chain's CDR3 is CASSLYPGLYNEQFF. CDR3 bases: TGCGCCAGCAGCTTGTACCCGGGACTATACAATGAGCAGTTCTTC.

The chain is built from TRBV7-3 and TRBJ2-6, with D possibly being TRBD2 (5 bases). The V gene lost 8 bases and the J gene lost 4 bases, with 9 bases spanning the gap. The length of the CDR3 is 13 residues. Germline CDR1 reads SGHTA; CDR2 reads FQGTGA. The DNA of the CDR3 is TGTGCCAGCGCGGGTTCCGGGGCCAACGTCCTGACTTTC. It specifies CASAGSGANVLTF.

This clonotype has a handful of counts. V and J are TRBV3-1 and TRBJ1-2; TRBD1 aligns across 11 bases. Looked up from germline, CDR1 is LGHDT and CDR2 is YNNKEL (reference sequence). This CDR3 has 15 amino acids. V lost 2 bases and J lost 8; bases outside the gene matches: 7. The CDR3 spells CASSQRGDRGKGYTF. The CDR3 nucleotides read TGTGCCAGCAGCCAAAGAGGGGACAGGGGGAAGGGCTACACCTTC.

This clonotype was detected ten times or more. The chain combines TRBV7-2 with TRBJ2-7; 12 bases are a match to TRBD2. This CDR3 comprises 15 residues. After removal of 4 bases from V and 7 bases from J, the junction contained 8 bases not matched to a gene. Germline CDR1 is SGHTA and CDR2 is FQGNSA. This CDR3 reads CASSSRLAGEGEQYF. CDR3 bases: TGTGCCAGCAGCTCTCGACTAGCGGGAGAAGGTGAGCAGTACTTC.

This chain connects TRBV19 to TRBJ1-2; TRBD1 aligns across 7 bases. The CDR3 length is 17 residues. Germline CDR1 reads LNHDA; CDR2 reads SQIVND (reference sequence). V lost 7 bases, J lost 7 bases, and 21 bases stayed unmatched. The chain's CDR3 is CASTDIGTAGRLGGYTF. The CDR3 DNA reads TGTGCCAGTACCGACATCGGGACAGCGGGACGATTGGGTGGCTACACCTTC.

The chain couples TRBV18 to TRBJ1-2, with unresolved D. This CDR3 spans 15 amino acids. Germline CDR1 KGHSH, CDR2 LQKENI. Trimming removed 2 bases at V and 8 bases at J, with 18 bases between. The CDR3 spells CASSPELDATRGYTF. In DNA form, the CDR3 reads TGTGCCAGCTCACCAGAGTTAGACGCCACACGGGGCTACACCTTC.

This clonotype appeared a few times. The chain combines TRBV11-1 with TRBJ2-5; no reliable D call. CDR3 length: 14 residues. V was pared by 7 bases and J by 5 bases, with 17 bases between. CDR1 and CDR2 from the germline V gene are SGHAT and FQDESV (reference sequence). CDR3 sequence (DNA): TGTGCCAGCATGGCATCGACCTATAGTGAGACCCAGTACTTC. As protein: CASMASTYSETQYF.

The table lists this clonotype with a few counts. This chain uses TRBV29-1 with TRBJ1-4; tentative D call: TRBD1 (5 bases). V lost 5 bases to trimming and J lost 8 bases, with 18 bases between them. The CDR3 is 14 amino acids. Germline values: CDR1 SQVTM, CDR2 ANQGSEA. The DNA of the CDR3 is TGCAGCGTTCGAGGATCAGGGCGCAGGGAAAAACTGTTTTTT. The encoded protein is CSVRGSGRREKLFF.